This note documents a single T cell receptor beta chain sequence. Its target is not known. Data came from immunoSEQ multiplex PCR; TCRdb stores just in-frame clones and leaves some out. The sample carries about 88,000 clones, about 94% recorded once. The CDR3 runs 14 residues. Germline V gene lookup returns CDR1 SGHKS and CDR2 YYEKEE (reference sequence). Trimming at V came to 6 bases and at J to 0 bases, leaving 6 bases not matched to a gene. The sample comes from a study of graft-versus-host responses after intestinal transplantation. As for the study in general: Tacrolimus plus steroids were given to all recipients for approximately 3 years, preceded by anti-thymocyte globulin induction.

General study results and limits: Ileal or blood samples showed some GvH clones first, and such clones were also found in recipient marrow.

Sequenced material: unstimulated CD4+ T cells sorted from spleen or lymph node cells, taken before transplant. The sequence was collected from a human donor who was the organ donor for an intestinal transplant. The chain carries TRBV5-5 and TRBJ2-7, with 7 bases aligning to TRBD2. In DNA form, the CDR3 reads TGTGCCAGCATGTCGTCGGGGGGCTCCTACGAGCAGTACTTC. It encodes CASMSSGGSYEQYF.